This TCR beta chain was sequenced in a study of blood T cell repertoires in COVID-19. In the study overall: Sites in the United States, Italy and Spain provided acute and convalescent COVID-19 samples.

Original handling: Estimation of nucleated cell counts was performed using reference gene primer amplification. Generated by immunoSEQ multiplex PCR, the TCRdb table keeps only in-frame clones and is missing some. V, J and clone size are taken as reported in that table, and D and trimming were inferred from the DNA itself. This table has 200,000 to 250,000 clones, roughly 80% appearing once. The CDR3 covers 16 residues. Germline assignment: CDR1 KGHDR and CDR2 SFDVKD. A word on this clone: One end of the junction does not line up with germline, which may come from a read error.

The chain recombines TRBV24-1 with TRBJ2-3; 7 bases are shared with TRBD2. This TCR was sampled from a woman over 75 with acute or convalescent COVID-19. Sequencing input: peripheral blood. CDR3 DNA: TGTGCCATCAGTGAAACGGGGGGACCAAGCACAGATACGCAGTATTTT. This sequence encodes CAISETGGPSTDTQYF.